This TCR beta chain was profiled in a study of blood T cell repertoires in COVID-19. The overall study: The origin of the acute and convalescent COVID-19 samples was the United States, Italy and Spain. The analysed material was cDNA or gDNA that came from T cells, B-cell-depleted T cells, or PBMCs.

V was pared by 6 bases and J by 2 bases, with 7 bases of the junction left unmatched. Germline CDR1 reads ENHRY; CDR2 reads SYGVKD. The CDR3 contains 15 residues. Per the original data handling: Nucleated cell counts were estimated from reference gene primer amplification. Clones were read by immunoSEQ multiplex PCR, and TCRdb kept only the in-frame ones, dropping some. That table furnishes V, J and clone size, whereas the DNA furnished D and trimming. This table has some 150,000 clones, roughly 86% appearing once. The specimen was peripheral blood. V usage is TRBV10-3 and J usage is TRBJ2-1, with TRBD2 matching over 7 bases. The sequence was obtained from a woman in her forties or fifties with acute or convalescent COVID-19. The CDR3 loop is CAIRDDGGTYNEQFF. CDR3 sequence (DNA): TGTGCCATCAGGGACGACGGGGGGACCTACAATGAGCAGTTCTTC.